The 11 T cell receptor beta chains below come from one sample, sequenced in a study of T cell responses to AZD1222 COVID-19 vaccine. The repertoire was sequenced with immunoSEQ multiplex PCR; TCRdb's copy has only in-frame clones and lacks some. The repertoire consists of 100,000 to 120,000 clones, with 82% occurring once and the leading ten covering 5%. The material was peripheral blood, obtained on day 0 of AZD1222 vaccination. The source is an adult in good health.

For the CDR3, the DNA is TGTGCCAGCAGCTTAAGAACGTATGGCTACACCTTC. Amino acids: CASSLRTYGYTF. This chain links TRBV5-8 with TRBJ1-2; D is unclear. CDR1 is SGHTS and CDR2 is YDEGEE in the germline V gene. V dropped 2 bases and J dropped 5 bases, with 7 bases sitting between them. CDR3 length equals 12 residues.

There are a few counts of this clone. The chain is built from TRBV6-2 or TRBV6-3 and TRBJ1-2; D is unclear. V was shortened by 5 bases and J by 6 bases, with 13 bases between the two germline ends. This CDR3 region has 13 residues. From germline, CDR1 is MNHEY and CDR2 SVGEGT. CDR3 nucleotides: TGTGCCAGCAGTCGCGCCGATGGGCATGGCTACACCTTC. As protein: CASSRADGHGYTF.

The rearrangement links TRBV27 to TRBJ1-6, with D perhaps matching TRBD1 (6 bases). The CDR3 runs to 16 residues. Germline CDR1 and CDR2: MNHEY and SMNVEV (reference sequence). The V end lost 4 bases, the J end lost 6 bases, and 16 bases lay between the germline ends. CDR3 in DNA: TGTGCCAGCAGTTCCTACTACAGGGTGCGTAATTCACCCCTCCACTTT. Its protein is CASSSYYRVRNSPLHF.

CDR3 coding DNA: TGTGCCAGCAGCTTAGGGGTTTCGGGGGCTACAGATACGCAGTATTTT. This sequence encodes CASSLGVSGATDTQYF. This chain links TRBV7-2 with TRBJ2-3; perhaps D is TRBD1 or TRBD2 (6 bases each). CDR1 SGHTA and CDR2 FQGNSA come from the germline V gene. V lost 1 base and J 3 bases, leaving 14 bases between the germline ends. This CDR3 has 16 residues.

The chain joins TRBV7-9 to TRBJ1-2; TRBD1 might be the D (6 bases). V dropped 5 bases and J dropped 1 base, with 17 bases sitting between them. From germline, CDR1 is SEHNR and CDR2 FQNEAQ (reference sequence). This CDR3 spans 16 amino acids. CDR3 in amino acids: CASSPNYRESNYGYTF. The CDR3 DNA follows: TGTGCCAGCAGCCCGAATTACAGGGAAAGTAACTATGGCTACACCTTC.

The V and J genes are TRBV6-5 and TRBJ2-1; D not certain. V shed 9 bases and J shed 7 bases, with 19 bases lying between them. Germline V gene lookup returns CDR1 MNHEY and CDR2 SVGAGI. This CDR3 has 14 amino acids. The DNA for the CDR3 is TGTGCCAGTAAGATTGTAGCTGGGCGGAATGAGCAGTTCTTC. Amino acid sequence: CASKIVAGRNEQFF.

The J gene is TRBJ1-4, the V gene TRBV19, with D possibly TRBD1 on 5 matching bases. Germline lookup yields CDR1 LNHDA and CDR2 SQIVND (reference sequence). The CDR3 contains 13 residues. With 7 bases removed from V and 3 bases from J, the gap between germline ends came to 9 bases. The CDR3 DNA reads TGTGCCAGTAATTCGGGGCCTAATGAAAAACTGTTTTTT. This translates into CASNSGPNEKLFF.

CDR3 sequence reads: CAISEFRGQYNEQFF. Here the CDR3 DNA reads TGTGCCATCAGTGAGTTCAGGGGGCAGTACAATGAGCAGTTCTTC. The chain employs TRBV10-3 and TRBJ2-1, with 8 bases lining up with TRBD1. The CDR3 has 15 residues. V trimming: 1 base; J trimming: 4 bases; junction bases outside the gene matches: 3. CDR1 is ENHRY, CDR2 SYGVKD, per germline.

CDR3 loop: CASSLGEGHTEAFF. The CDR3 nucleotides read TGCGCCAGCAGCTTGGGGGAGGGCCACACTGAAGCTTTCTTT. The rearrangement joins TRBV5-1 to TRBJ1-1; the D is unclear. Trimming cost V 0 bases and J 3 bases, with 9 bases left between them. Germline V gene sequence: CDR1 SGHRS, CDR2 YFSETQ. This CDR3 spans 14 amino acids.

V and J are TRBV11-3 and TRBJ2-7, with D unclear. The germline V and J ends were trimmed by 5 bases and 2 bases, with 16 bases remaining between them. The CDR3 extends over 15 amino acids. Germline CDR1 is SGHNT and CDR2 is YENEEA. CDR3 sequence: CASSRVGRVAYEQYF. The CDR3 DNA reads TGTGCCAGCAGCCGCGTCGGCCGGGTCGCCTACGAGCAGTACTTC.

The V gene is TRBV5-1, the J gene TRBJ2-1, with a possible D match to TRBD1 (6 bases). CDR1 SGHRS and CDR2 YFSETQ come from the germline V gene. This CDR3 is 13 amino acids long. Between the trimmed V and J ends, which lost 5 bases and 5 bases, there was a span of 11 bases. This chain's CDR3 is CASRVGDNNEQFF. Written as DNA, the CDR3 is TGCGCCAGCAGGGTGGGGGACAACAATGAGCAGTTCTTC.